This entry concerns a single TCR beta chain. It lacks a known antigen. Per-base qualities were not stored, and no clone one base away is much larger. These data come from a study of T cell responses to AZD1222 COVID-19 vaccine (dated by TCRdb to about 2021). Describing the broader study: AZD1222 recipients with second doses at about 4 weeks or about 12 weeks were pooled, because spike-specific TCR depth and breadth did not differ between schedules. TCR sequencing was performed for approximately 240 trial participants, of whom roughly 200 were given two doses of AZD1222 and around 25 were given two doses of MenACWY control vaccine. Trial participants were enrolled by age into 18-55, 56-69 and 70-plus year subgroups, with roughly 150, 30 and 60 TCR-sequenced participants respectively. Overall study outcomes, separate from this receptor: Epitopes outside the regions mutated in the B.1.351 and B.1.1.7 variants were reportedly recognized by nearly half of the unique spike-specific TCRs. In the small 56-69-year group, the increase in depth fell short of significance, most likely because of low power. Most participants were white British and females outnumbered males, and the authors suggested that clonal diversity may have been underestimated. After two AZD1222 doses, spike-specific TCR breadth and depth were significantly higher than at day 0 and than in MenACWY recipients. Vaccine-associated CD4 TCRs spanned the whole spike protein, with dominant responses in regions 160-218 and 743-854. Only a handful of AZD1222 recipients were SARS-CoV-2 seropositive at baseline, limiting conclusions about previously exposed vaccinees. Because no samples from the day 14 peak response were available, repertoires could be characterized only after the peak T cell response.

The CDR3 regions of human TCRbeta chains were analyzed by immunosequencing. In the source study's methods: Repertoire TCRs were matched against a reference library of SARS-CoV-2-specific TCRs generated with the MIRA antigen-specificity platform. Breadth meant the fraction of unique TCRs that were SARS-CoV-2-associated, whereas depth meant the fraction of total T cells that were SARS-CoV-2-associated. Using the MIRA data, every spike-specific TCR was mapped to the spike region that the TCR reacted to and assigned to either a CD4 or a CD8 class. Log10-transformed breadth and depth values were compared by one-way ANOVA with Sidak's multiple comparisons tests. This immuneACCESS table, as held by TCRdb, lists in-frame sequences with V and J called but not all clones. Of the missing ones, under half trace to an unresolved V gene in checked studies; the others have no known cause. The V and J calls and clone size were taken over from that table, and D and trimming were inferred from the DNA. This sample gives 100,000 to 150,000 clones in total; approximately 85% of them show up just once. The ten most abundant clones make up approximately 8% of the sample.

From a lookup of the germline V gene, CDR1 and CDR2 are SGHRS and YFSETQ. V is shortened by 0 bases, J by 0 bases, and the region joining them spans 7 bases. There are 16 amino acids in the CDR3, from cysteine to phenylalanine inclusive. Just CDR3 DNA is preserved here, 48 bases in frame from base 1. Taken with the paper, the label for time point translates to: baseline before first vaccination. The vaccinee samples were drawn from two UK trials, COV001 and COV002, one of which was a single-blind randomized controlled phase 2/3 trial testing AZD1222 (ChAdOx1 nCoV-19) in healthy adults. For TCRbeta chain sequencing, PBMC samples were collected from trial participants at day 0 and at day 28 after the second dose.

The source of this sequence is an adult in good health. The rearranged chain carries TRBV5-1 and TRBJ1-6; the D gene assignment is ambiguous. This specimen consisted of peripheral blood, obtained on day 0 of AZD1222 vaccination. The encoded CDR3 is CASSLAQTSYNSPLHF. The DNA sequence is given as TGCGCCAGCAGCTTGGCACAGACCTCCTATAATTCACCCCTCCACTTT.